The next 13 T cell receptor beta chains were all read from a single sample in a study of regulatory T cells in long-lasting Graves disease. Time point denoted: newly diagnosed GD, antithyroid drugs for less than 3 months. Following extraction of RNA from PBMCs, that RNA was used to make the TCR library. Building the TCR beta libraries relied on iRepertoire HTBI primers, and CDR3 regions underwent Arm-PCR. MiXCR, run by TCRdb on the multiplex PCR reads, gives a single entry per CDR3 protein. The sample lists about 370,000 distinct CDR3 sequences; about a sixth were seen once. Sequencing used peripheral blood mononuclear cells (PBMCs), obtained at new diagnosis, from a patient treated with antithyroid drugs. The source of these receptors is a female donor with Graves disease.

This clonotype has a handful of counts. The chain couples TRBV20-1 to TRBJ2-1, with 14 bases that match TRBD2. Trimming took 1 base from V and 7 from J; bases not matched to a gene: 9. The CDR3 covers 17 residues. Looked up from germline, CDR1 is DFQATT and CDR2 is SNEGSKA (reference sequence). The chain's CDR3 is CSARGAETSGRGNEQFF. The DNA for the CDR3 is TGCAGTGCTAGAGGGGCCGAGACTAGCGGGAGGGGGAATGAGCAGTTCTTC.

This chain joins TRBV7-6 and TRBJ2-3, with TRBD2 identical over 12 bases. The length of the CDR3 is 17 residues. Looked up from germline, CDR1 is SGHVS and CDR2 is FNYEAQ. Germline trimming cut 5 bases from V and 4 bases from J; bases unmatched to any gene: 10. The CDR3 DNA is TGTGCCAGCAGCCGATTGCTAGCGGGAGGGCCTGCAGATACGCAGTATTTT. This gives the protein CASSRLLAGGPADTQYF.

On this clonotype itself: A single base is all that separates this from a far larger clone, so a read error is likely. The V call is TRBV2, the J call TRBJ2-3, with 7 nucleotides matching TRBD1. The J call may be incorrect, as the DNA end agrees better with TRBJ2-7. The CDR3 contains 15 residues. Germline loops: CDR1 SNHLY, CDR2 FYNNEI. The CDR3 reads CASRDFGTDDNEQYF. The CDR3 DNA sequence: TGTGCCAGCAGAGACTTCGGGACAGACGACAATGAGCAGTACTTC.

This chain uses TRBV2 with TRBJ1-4; D unresolved. There are 13 residues in the CDR3. The germline V and J ends were trimmed by 10 bases and 5 bases, with 14 bases remaining between them. Germline-derived CDR1 and CDR2 are SNHLY and FYNNEI. The CDR3 loop reads CATVADRNEKLFF. The CDR3 DNA reads as TGTGCCACGGTAGCGGACCGAAATGAAAAACTGTTTTTT.

This clonotype was seen many times. The CDR3 DNA reads as TGTGCCAGCAGTTTAGCGGGCCAGGGGTTTTGGAATGAGCAGTTCTTC. Translated: CASSLAGQGFWNEQFF. The rearrangement links TRBV12-3 or TRBV12-4 to TRBJ2-1; D might be TRBD1 (6 bases). Trimming took 0 bases from V and 7 from J, leaving 16 bases between them. This CDR3 region has 16 residues.

The chain has TRBV7-9 and TRBJ2-1; D not certain. The length of the CDR3 is 14 residues. Trimming removed 7 bases from V and 5 bases from J, with 15 bases in between. The germline CDR1 and CDR2 sequences are SEHNR and FQNEAQ (reference sequence). CDR3 loop: CASTAGGPHNEQFF. The CDR3 nucleotides read TGTGCCAGCACCGCCGGCGGTCCTCACAATGAGCAGTTCTTC.

Many counts were recorded for this clonotype. The chain is built from TRBV5-4 and TRBJ1-1, with a tentative D call TRBD1 (6 bases). The germline CDR1 and CDR2 sequences are SGHNT and YYREEE (reference sequence). The CDR3 has 15 residues. Trimming took 4 bases from V and 2 from J, leaving 15 bases between them. The CDR3 is CASSPLAGANTEAFF. Here the CDR3 DNA reads TGTGCCAGCAGCCCCCTCGCGGGGGCAAACACTGAAGCTTTCTTT.

This clonotype has more than one count but fewer than ten. The rearrangement joins TRBV6-4 to TRBJ1-1; 8 bases agree with TRBD1. Germline CDR1 MRHNA, CDR2 SNTAGT. V lost 5 bases and J lost 4; bases outside the gene matches: 9. The CDR3 spans 15 residues. CDR3 sequence reads: CASSSRTGGSTEAFF. CDR3 nucleotide sequence: TGTGCCAGCAGTTCCCGAACAGGGGGTTCCACTGAAGCTTTCTTT.

This clonotype has a handful of counts. The rearrangement links TRBV4-1 to TRBJ2-5; perhaps TRBD2 as D (6 bases). The V and J ends lost 7 bases and 1 base respectively, with 16 bases between them. Germline CDR1 and CDR2: MGHRA and YSYEKL. This CDR3 spans 15 amino acids. CDR3 bases: TGCGCCAGCAATTGGGGCGGGGAGCTCCAAGAGACCCAGTACTTC. Amino acid sequence: CASNWGGELQETQYF.

At least ten counts were recorded for this clonotype. The chain is built from TRBV12-3 or TRBV12-4 and TRBJ2-2, with a weak D call TRBD2 (6 bases). The germline V and J ends were trimmed by 5 bases and 1 base, with 17 bases remaining between them. There are 17 residues in the CDR3. The CDR3 here is CASSLLIGRGNTGELFF. The CDR3 DNA reads as TGTGCCAGCAGTCTACTGATTGGGCGGGGGAACACCGGGGAGCTGTTTTTT.

The sample holds a few counts of this clonotype. The gene calls are TRBV19 and TRBJ1-5, with D unclear. This CDR3 contains 12 residues. From germline, CDR1 is LNHDA and CDR2 SQIVND (reference sequence). V was trimmed by 7 bases and J by 7 bases, leaving 11 bases between them. The CDR3 nucleotides read TGTGCCAGTAAGGCTCCCCGACAGCCCCAGCATTTT. Its protein is CASKAPRQPQHF.

This clonotype was picked up many times. The genes are TRBV6-5 and TRBJ1-1, with D hard to call. Trimming removed 0 bases from V and 8 bases from J, with 7 bases in between. The CDR3 is made up of 12 amino acids. Germline CDR1 MNHEY, CDR2 SVGAGI. The CDR3 nucleotides are TGTGCCAGCAGTTACTCGACGGGCGAAGCTTTCTTT. The encoded protein is CASSYSTGEAFF.

This clonotype has just a few counts. The chain has TRBV6-1 and TRBJ1-1, with 10 bases lining up with TRBD1. Germline V gene sequence: CDR1 MNHNS, CDR2 SASEGT. The V segment lost 6 bases and the J segment 5 bases; nucleotides outside the gene matches: 12. The CDR3 sequence is 16 residues long. In DNA, the CDR3 is TGTGCCAGCAGAGTAACCCGACAGGGGGCTCGGACTGAAGCTTTCTTT. Translating it yields CASRVTRQGARTEAFF.